These 28 T cell receptor beta chains originate from one sample sequenced in a study of T cells after yellow fever vaccination. TCRdb ran MiXCR on the 5' RACE reads and lists one entry per CDR3 protein. Of about 340,000 distinct CDR3 sequences listed, more than 8.5% are singletons. This material consisted of PBMCs, taken on the day of the first yellow fever vaccination. The receptor set was obtained from a man aged 18 to 30 who received the YFV17D yellow fever vaccine.

In its sample, this clonotype was seen many times. The chain employs TRBV19 and TRBJ1-2; the D is unclear. V was cut by 7 bases and J by 6 bases, with 6 bases left in between. The CDR3 sequence is 10 residues long. Per the germline V gene, CDR1 is LNHDA and CDR2 is SQIVND (reference sequence). The CDR3 DNA reads TGTGCCAGTAAGGCGGATGGCTACACCTTC. Amino acids: CASKADGYTF.

The sample holds one count of this clonotype. This sequence joins TRBV9 and TRBJ2-7; tentatively, D is TRBD2 (5 bases). The germline CDR1 and CDR2 sequences are SGDLS and YYNGEE. V gave up 1 base and J gave up 2 bases, with 19 bases separating them. The CDR3 loop spans 17 amino acids. This chain's CDR3 is CASSVFISRLTTYEQYV. Here the CDR3 DNA reads TGTGCCAGCAGCGTATTCATTTCCCGTCTGACTACCTACGAGCAGTACGTC.

This CDR3 is CASSRGLVWELFF. CDR3 in DNA: TGTGCCAGCAGCCGGGGACTCGTCTGGGAGCTGTTTTTT. The genes are TRBV5-5 and TRBJ2-2, with D possibly TRBD2 on 6 matching bases. The CDR3 consists of 13 residues. V lost 4 bases and J lost 9, with 13 bases in between. The germline CDR1 and CDR2 sequences are SGHKS and YYEKEE (reference sequence).

Ten or more counts support this clonotype. V usage is TRBV7-9 and J usage is TRBJ2-3; D is perhaps TRBD2 (6 bases). Per germline, CDR1 SEHNR and CDR2 FQNEAQ (reference sequence). This CDR3 is built from 13 residues. The ends were cut back, 7 bases at V and 3 bases at J, with 11 bases in the middle. The CDR3 loop reads CASIGGRTDTQYF. CDR3 sequence (DNA): TGTGCCAGCATCGGAGGGCGGACAGATACGCAGTATTTT.

This clonotype was picked up a small number of times. The J gene is TRBJ2-7, the V gene TRBV12-3 or TRBV12-4; 7 positions match TRBD1. With 6 bases clipped from V and 0 bases from J, the junction kept 11 bases outside the gene matches. This CDR3 spans 16 amino acids. CDR3 DNA sequence: TGTGCCAGCAGCCCCGGGACAGCTCATAGCTCCTACGAGCAGTACTTC. Protein product: CASSPGTAHSSYEQYF.

There are many counts of this clonotype. The chain has TRBV28 and TRBJ2-1; 8 bases align to TRBD2. Germline V gene lookup returns CDR1 MDHEN and CDR2 SYDVKM. After removal of 3 bases from V and 4 bases from J, the junction contained 2 bases not matched to a gene. This CDR3 has 14 amino acids. CDR3: CASSFGGVYNEQFF. The CDR3 DNA is TGTGCCAGCAGTTTCGGGGGGGTGTACAATGAGCAGTTCTTC.

This chain joins TRBV29-1 and TRBJ2-1, with D unresolved. Germline V gene lookup returns CDR1 SQVTM and CDR2 ANQGSEA. The CDR3 is 17 residues long. V dropped 2 bases and J dropped 0 bases, with 17 bases sitting between them. The CDR3 DNA reads as TGCAGCGTTGAACCCCACCGGGTGTTCGGCTCCTACAATGAGCAGTTCTTC. This encodes CSVEPHRVFGSYNEQFF.

This clonotype showed up many times. This chain connects TRBV3-1 to TRBJ2-1; D remains ambiguous. The CDR3 is made up of 12 amino acids. Germline V CDR1 and CDR2: LGHDT, YNNKEL (reference sequence). The V gene lost 5 bases and the J gene lost 8 bases, with 10 bases spanning the gap. CDR3: CASSGVKDEQFF. CDR3 coding DNA: TGTGCCAGCAGCGGGGTGAAGGATGAGCAGTTCTTC.

The chain joins TRBV20-1 to TRBJ2-7; 13 bases line up with TRBD2. CDR3 length equals 16 residues. CDR1 DFQATT and CDR2 SNEGSKA come from the germline V gene (reference sequence). J gave up 2 bases and V 6 bases, and 10 bases lay outside the gene matches. The CDR3 coding sequence is TGCAGTGCCATCCCGGGACTAGCGGGGAGACCCTACGAGCAGTACTTC. It encodes CSAIPGLAGRPYEQYF.

There are a few counts of this clonotype. V usage is TRBV10-3 and J usage is TRBJ2-2, with a tentative D call TRBD2 (6 bases). Trimming cost V 7 bases and J 0 bases, with 6 bases left between them. CDR3 length: 13 residues. The germline gives CDR1 ENHRY, CDR2 SYGVKD. The CDR3 reads CAITGANTGELFF. Written as DNA, the CDR3 is TGTGCCATCACGGGAGCGAACACCGGGGAGCTGTTTTTT.

This rearrangement joins TRBV6-5 to TRBJ1-6; the D gene is possibly TRBD1 (5 bases). This CDR3 comprises 16 residues. Germline CDR1 is MNHEY and CDR2 is SVGAGI. V lost 2 bases and J lost 7, with 15 bases in between. CDR3 coding DNA: TGTGCCAGCAGTTACAGCCGACGGGGACCGAATTCACCCCTCCACTTT. This translates into CASSYSRRGPNSPLHF.

A few counts support this clonotype. The chain combines TRBV20-1 with TRBJ2-5; a possible D gene is TRBD1 (5 bases). The V end was cut by 3 bases, the J end by 1 base, with 12 bases between. This CDR3 has 14 amino acids. The germline V gene encodes CDR1 DFQATT and CDR2 SNEGSKA (reference sequence). CDR3 residues: CSARIKDTQETQYF. DNA for the CDR3: TGCAGTGCTAGGATAAAGGACACCCAAGAGACCCAGTACTTC.

CDR3 sequence: CASSYTRGQFF. The DNA of the CDR3 is TGTGCCAGCAGCTACACGAGGGGGCAGTTCTTC. J is TRBJ2-1 and V is TRBV5-6, with D perhaps given as TRBD1 or TRBD2 (5 bases each). This CDR3 spans 11 amino acids. Deletions cut 3 bases from V and 12 bases from J, with 10 bases between. Germline CDR1 and CDR2: SGHDT and YYEEEE.

The V call is TRBV12-3 or TRBV12-4, the J call TRBJ1-1; no clear D. This CDR3 contains 13 residues. Trimming shortened V by 5 bases and J by 4 bases, and 11 bases separated the two germline ends. The CDR3 sequence is CASSRGSSTEAFF. In nucleotides, the CDR3 is TGTGCCAGCAGTCGAGGGAGCAGCACTGAAGCTTTCTTT.

This clonotype came up a few times. The chain has TRBV6-5 and TRBJ2-5; 12 bases are shared with TRBD2. CDR3 size: 17 residues. The germline V gene has CDR1 MNHEY and CDR2 SVGAGI. The ends lost 2 bases at V and 1 base at J; junction bases unmatched: 5. CDR3 DNA sequence: TGTGCCAGCAGTTACACCGCGGGACTAGCGGGCCAAGAGACCCAGTACTTC. This sequence encodes CASSYTAGLAGQETQYF.

The genes are TRBV28 and TRBJ2-3, with TRBD1 identical over 7 bases. The CDR3 loop spans 16 amino acids. Germline CDR1 reads MDHEN; CDR2 reads SYDVKM. Germline trimming cut 2 bases from V and 5 bases from J; bases unmatched to any gene: 10. The CDR3 DNA reads TGTGCCAGCAGTTTAAGGCAGGGGGTGCGGATAGATACGCAGTATTTT. Protein: CASSLRQGVRIDTQYF.

The V call is TRBV4-1, the J call TRBJ2-1, with D perhaps assigned TRBD1 or TRBD2 (5 bases each). With 3 bases removed from V and 7 bases from J, the gap between germline ends came to 16 bases. Germline loops: CDR1 MGHRA, CDR2 YSYEKL. This CDR3 comprises 15 residues. CDR3 loop: CASSHDRGPGNEQFF. Written as DNA, the CDR3 is TGCGCCAGCAGCCACGATAGGGGCCCGGGGAATGAGCAGTTCTTC.

This clonotype was counted ten times or more. The chain recombines TRBV7-8 with TRBJ2-4, with 12 bases fitting TRBD2. This CDR3 spans 17 amino acids. V was pared by 3 bases and J by 0 bases, with 3 bases of the junction left unmatched. Germline loops: CDR1 SGHVS, CDR2 FQNEAQ. The DNA for the CDR3 is TGTGCCAGCAGCTTCGTACTAGCGGGGGGAGCCAAAAACATTCAGTACTTC. As protein: CASSFVLAGGAKNIQYF.

V is TRBV14 and J is TRBJ1-4; D uncertain. The germline V and J ends were trimmed by 4 bases and 5 bases, with 8 bases remaining between them. The CDR3 contains 13 residues. The V gene's germline CDR1 is SGHDN and CDR2 FVKESK. CDR3 region: CASSRGGNEKLFF. The CDR3 DNA sequence: TGTGCCAGCAGCCGAGGAGGGAATGAAAAACTGTTTTTT. The whole variable domain, remainder taken from reference TRBV14 and TRBJ1-4, is EAGVTQFPSHSVIEKGQTVTLRCDPISGHDNLYWYRRVMGKEIKFLLHFVKESKQDESGMPNNRFLAERTGGTYSTLKVQPAELEDSGVYFCASSRGGNEKLFFGSGTQLSVL.

This clonotype has at least ten counts. The V call is TRBV20-1, the J call TRBJ1-1; no clear D. CDR3 length: 13 residues. Trimming left V 2 bases short and J 7 bases short, with 14 bases between. Germline assignment: CDR1 DFQATT and CDR2 SNEGSKA (reference sequence). The CDR3 region is CSARYPGVVEAFF. CDR3 bases: TGCAGTGCTAGATATCCCGGGGTGGTTGAAGCTTTCTTT.

This clonotype was observed a few times. J is TRBJ2-7 and V is TRBV4-1, with D perhaps TRBD2 (6 bases). CDR1 MGHRA and CDR2 YSYEKL come from the germline V gene. Trimming pared 1 base from V and 2 bases from J, leaving 12 bases between. The CDR3 loop spans 15 amino acids. Written as DNA, the CDR3 is TGCGCCAGCAGCCAAGCAGACGGAGGGACCTACGAGCAGTACTTC. Encoded protein: CASSQADGGTYEQYF.

This clonotype has at least ten counts. This chain connects TRBV11-1 to TRBJ1-1; D unclear. The CDR3 contains 14 residues. The germline V gene encodes CDR1 SGHAT and CDR2 FQDESV (reference sequence). The ends were cut back, 5 bases at V and 6 bases at J, with 16 bases in the middle. CDR3 nucleotide sequence: TGTGCCAGCAGCAGGGCGGGATCACGGTCTGAAGCTTTCTTT. This sequence encodes CASSRAGSRSEAFF.

The genes are TRBV27 and TRBJ2-7; 8 bases agree with TRBD1. Trimming removed 5 bases from V and 2 bases from J; junction bases left unmatched: 8. Germline V CDR1 and CDR2: MNHEY, SMNVEV (reference sequence). This CDR3 is 15 amino acids long. CDR3 DNA sequence: TGTGCCAGCAGTCCTCGGACAGGGAGAACCTACGAGCAGTACGTC. This encodes CASSPRTGRTYEQYV.

This clonotype appeared many times. The genes are TRBV12-3 or TRBV12-4 and TRBJ2-2; 8 bases agree with TRBD1. The CDR3 covers 16 residues. Germline trimming cut 5 bases from V and 8 bases from J; bases unmatched to any gene: 13. In nucleotides, the CDR3 is TGTGCCAGCAGTCTCCGGGACAGGTTATCACCGGGGGAGCTGTTTTTT. Translation gives CASSLRDRLSPGELFF.

The chain carries TRBV20-1 and TRBJ2-3, with TRBD1 matching over 9 bases. CDR1 is DFQATT, CDR2 SNEGSKA, per germline (reference sequence). V trimming: 2 bases; J trimming: 4 bases; junction bases outside the gene matches: 16. This CDR3 is built from 18 residues. In nucleotides, the CDR3 is TGCAGTGCTAGACCCCCACGCCTCGGGACAGGGCGCGCAGATACGCAGTATTTT. This translates into CSARPPRLGTGRADTQYF.

The chain employs TRBV13 and TRBJ1-4, with a tentative D call TRBD1 (6 bases). The V end was cut by 5 bases, the J end by 13 bases, with 26 bases between. CDR1 PRHDT and CDR2 FYEKMQ come from the germline V gene (reference sequence). The CDR3 loop spans 16 amino acids. The CDR3 DNA reads TGTGCCAGCAGCCAACGAACCCGAGAGACCAGGGGTACACTGTTTTTT. This codes for CASSQRTRETRGTLFF.

The chain combines TRBV9 with TRBJ2-5, with 7 bases lining up with TRBD1. This CDR3 has 14 amino acids. Germline V CDR1 and CDR2: SGDLS, YYNGEE. V trimming: 3 bases; J trimming: 4 bases; junction bases outside the gene matches: 6. The CDR3 spells CASSADRSIETQYF. The CDR3 DNA reads TGTGCCAGCAGCGCGGACAGGAGCATAGAGACCCAGTACTTC. Looking up the rest from reference TRBV9 and TRBJ2-5 gives the full variable domain: DSGVTQTPKHLITATGQRVTLRCSPRSGDLSVYWYQQSLDQGLQFLIQYYNGEERAKGNILERFSAQQFPDLHSELNLSSLELGDSALYFCASSADRSIETQYFGPGTRLLVL.

In this sample, this clonotype turned up a few times. The chain combines TRBV29-1 with TRBJ1-2; D unclear. The CDR3 covers 11 residues. CDR1 SQVTM and CDR2 ANQGSEA come from the germline V gene. The germline V and J ends were trimmed by 7 bases and 2 bases, with 8 bases remaining between them. The chain's CDR3 is CSASRNYGYTF. The CDR3 nucleotides read TGCAGCGCCTCTCGGAACTATGGCTACACCTTC. Based on the CDR3 plus reference TRBV29-1 and TRBJ1-2, the full variable domain is SAVISQKPSRDICQRGTSLTIQCQVDSQVTMMFWYRQQPGQSLTLIATANQGSEATYESGFVIDKFPISRPNLTFSTLTVSNMSPEDSSIYLCSASRNYGYTFGSGTRLTVV.